One TCR beta chain is described in this entry. What it binds is unknown. Other DNA sequences in this specimen translate into the identical CDR3. This record belongs to a study of T cell responses to AZD1222 COVID-19 vaccine. Findings and caveats of the study: Just a handful of AZD1222 recipients tested seropositive at baseline.

Assay: immunoSEQ multiplex PCR; the TCRdb copy retains only in-frame clones and omits some. The table has around 110,000 clones, 75% to 90% seen once. The sample was peripheral blood, taken on day 0 of AZD1222 vaccination. The sequence was obtained from an adult in good health.

The CDR3 protein is CASSSLGYGYTF. CDR3 nucleotides: TGTGCCAGCAGTTCCCTAGGGTATGGCTACACCTTC. The rearrangement uses TRBV27 and TRBJ1-2, with unresolved D. Trimming removed 4 bases at V and 5 bases at J, with 8 bases between. The CDR3 totals 12 residues. Germline V lookup: CDR1 MNHEY, CDR2 SMNVEV (reference sequence).